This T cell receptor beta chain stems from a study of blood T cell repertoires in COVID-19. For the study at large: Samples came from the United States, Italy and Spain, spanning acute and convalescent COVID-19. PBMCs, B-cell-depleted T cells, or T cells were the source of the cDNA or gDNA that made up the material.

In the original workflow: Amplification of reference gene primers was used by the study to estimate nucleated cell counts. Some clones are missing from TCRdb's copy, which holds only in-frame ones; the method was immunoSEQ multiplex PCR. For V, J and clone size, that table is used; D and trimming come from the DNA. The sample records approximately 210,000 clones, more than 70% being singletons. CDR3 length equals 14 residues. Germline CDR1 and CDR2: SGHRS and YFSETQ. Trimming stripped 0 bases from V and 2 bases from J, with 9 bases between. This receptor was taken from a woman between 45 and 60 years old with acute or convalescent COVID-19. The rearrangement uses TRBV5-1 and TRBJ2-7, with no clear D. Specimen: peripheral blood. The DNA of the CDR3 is TGCGCCAGCAGCTTGGCCGCAGGCCCCTACGAGCAGTACTTC. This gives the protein CASSLAAGPYEQYF.